These 30 T cell receptor beta chains share one sample of origin, sequenced in a study of metastatic and nonmetastatic thyroid tumors. Via MiXCR, TCRdb re-called the PCR reads. The data hold about 93,000 clones, with 9.5% to 15% observed a single time. Until they underwent thyroid surgery, no patient had received any treatment. The source material was blood. These receptors were obtained from a female donor with papillary thyroid cancer or a benign thyroid nodule (not recorded which). Some clones in this sample may be carry-over from other donors' samples.

Comment on this clone: This likely comes from a read error, as the CDR3 has no conserved phenylalanine or tryptophan at its end. The chain joins TRBV20-1 to TRBJ2-7, with 7 bases matching TRBD1. The CDR3 spans 14 residues. The germline gives CDR1 DFQATT, CDR2 SNEGSKA (reference sequence). The junction had 8 bases not matched to a gene; V was cut back by 5 bases and J by 1 base. In DNA, the CDR3 is TGCAGTGCTCCGCTACAGGGGCGTTCCTACGAGCAGTACCTC. Residues: CSAPLQGRSYEQYL.

This clone has ten or more counts. J is TRBJ2-7 and V is TRBV7-2; D gene unclear. The V and J ends lost 2 bases and 6 bases respectively, with 17 bases between them. The CDR3 runs 15 residues. CDR1 is SGHTA, CDR2 FQGNSA, per germline. CDR3 in amino acids: CASSLYLRTPGEQYF. CDR3 coding DNA: TGTGCCAGCAGCTTATACCTTAGAACTCCTGGCGAGCAGTACTTC.

This clone was counted ten times or more. The chain recombines TRBV5-4 with TRBJ2-3, with 7 bases lining up with TRBD1. J gave up 3 bases and V 5 bases, and 3 bases lay outside the gene matches. Germline CDR1 SGHNT, CDR2 YYREEE (reference sequence). The CDR3 loop spans 13 amino acids. CDR3 nucleotide sequence: TGTGCCAGCAGTCTGGGACAGACAGATACGCAGTATTTT. As protein: CASSLGQTDTQYF.

This clone showed up many times. This rearrangement joins TRBV5-1 to TRBJ1-1; the D gene is possibly TRBD1 (5 bases). CDR3 size: 15 residues. The germline V and J ends were trimmed by 0 bases and 0 bases, with 9 bases remaining between them. The germline gives CDR1 SGHRS, CDR2 YFSETQ. The CDR3 loop is CASSLGAGMNTEAFF. CDR3 DNA sequence: TGCGCCAGCAGCTTGGGAGCAGGGATGAACACTGAAGCTTTCTTT.

The rearrangement uses TRBV7-9 and TRBJ1-3, with a weak D call TRBD1 (5 bases). The CDR3 is 14 amino acids. V was pared by 3 bases and J by 2 bases, with 8 bases between. The germline CDR1 and CDR2 sequences are SEHNR and FQNEAQ (reference sequence). The CDR3 DNA sequence: TGTGCCAGCAGCTTGACAGCGACTGGAAACACCATATATTTT. Translated, it gives CASSLTATGNTIYF.

This clone was observed many times. The chain combines TRBV18 with TRBJ1-1, with D unclear. Germline CDR1 is KGHSH and CDR2 is LQKENI. This CDR3 region has 13 residues. Trimming took 4 bases from V and 1 from J, leaving 7 bases between them. The CDR3 DNA reads TGTGCCAGCTCACTCAAGACGAACACTGAAGCTTTCTTT. Its translation is CASSLKTNTEAFF.

This clone has a count of ten or more. The V call is TRBV9, the J call TRBJ2-2, with 7 bases matching TRBD2. The CDR3 is 15 residues long. The trim removed 4 bases at V and 7 bases at J, leaving 10 bases unmatched. CDR1 SGDLS and CDR2 YYNGEE come from the germline V gene. This CDR3 reads CASSIRSGMGGELFF. The CDR3 DNA follows: TGTGCCAGCAGCATCCGAAGCGGGATGGGCGGGGAGCTGTTTTTT. The full variable domain, rest sourced from reference TRBV9 and TRBJ2-2, is DSGVTQTPKHLITATGQRVTLRCSPRSGDLSVYWYQQSLDQGLQFLIQYYNGEERAKGNILERFSAQQFPDLHSELNLSSLELGDSALYFCASSIRSGMGGELFFGEGSRLTVL.

This clone was counted at least ten times. The V call is TRBV9, the J call TRBJ2-4; TRBD1 or TRBD2 may be the D gene (5 bases each). V lost 3 bases and J lost 10, with 8 bases in between. The CDR3 has 11 residues. Germline CDR1 is SGDLS and CDR2 is YYNGEE. The CDR3 protein is CASSGEGIQYF. The CDR3 region has the DNA TGTGCCAGCAGCGGAGAGGGGATTCAGTACTTC.

The J gene is TRBJ1-3, the V gene TRBV6-1, with D uncertain. V gave up 1 base and J gave up 4 bases, with 11 bases separating them. CDR3 length: 15 amino acids. Germline CDR1 MNHNS, CDR2 SASEGT. The CDR3 spells CASSEGRTAGNTIYF. CDR3 nucleotide sequence: TGTGCCAGCAGTGAAGGTCGGACTGCGGGAAACACCATATATTTT.

This clone was counted many times. The CDR3 DNA reads TGTGCCAGTAGTATAGCTGGGCAGGGGATAGGAGAGACCCAGTACTTC. Its protein product is CASSIAGQGIGETQYF. This chain links TRBV19 with TRBJ2-5, with D possibly matching TRBD1 (6 bases). V was clipped by 1 base and J by 4 bases, with 16 bases between them. Germline CDR1 and CDR2: LNHDA and SQIVND (reference sequence). The CDR3 spans 16 residues. Looking up the rest from reference TRBV19 and TRBJ2-5 gives the full variable domain: DGGITQSPKYLFRKEGQNVTLSCEQNLNHDAMYWYRQDPGQGLRLIYYSQIVNDFQKGDIAEGYSVSREKKESFPLTVTSAQKNPTAFYLCASSIAGQGIGETQYFGPGTRLLVL.

This clone was found many times. The gene calls are TRBV12-3 or TRBV12-4 and TRBJ2-7; possibly TRBD2 for D (6 bases). Trimming took 6 bases from V and 0 from J, leaving 21 bases between them. This CDR3 region has 17 residues. CDR3 region: CASSRGLVSEPSYEQYF. The CDR3 DNA reads TGTGCCAGCAGCCGGGGACTGGTGAGCGAGCCCTCCTACGAGCAGTACTTC.

This chain uses TRBV7-8 with TRBJ1-1; a weak D match, TRBD1 (5 bases). Germline V gene lookup returns CDR1 SGHVS and CDR2 FQNEAQ. The germline V and J ends were trimmed by 7 bases and 1 base, with 19 bases remaining between them. CDR3 size: 16 residues. CDR3 DNA: TGTGCCAGCATCGTCCGACAGTGGGCCTCGAACACTGAAGCTTTCTTT. Protein sequence: CASIVRQWASNTEAFF. Variable domain in full (rest from reference TRBV7-8 and TRBJ1-1): GAGVSQSPRYKVAKRGQDVALRCDPISGHVSLFWYQQALGQGPEFLTYFQNEAQLDKSGLPSDRFFAERPEGSVSTLKIQRTQQEDSAVYLCASIVRQWASNTEAFFGQGTRLTVV.

This clone was observed many times. At one end the junction does not follow the germline gene, possibly because of a read error. The CDR3 protein is CASSQRGRSNEQYF. The CDR3 DNA is TGTGCCAGCAGCCAAAGGGGGCGCTCCAACGAGCAGTACTTC. The chain employs TRBV14 and TRBJ2-7; 7 bases match TRBD1. The V gene's germline CDR1 is SGHDN and CDR2 FVKESK. The CDR3 covers 14 residues.

The chain recombines TRBV7-9 with TRBJ2-7; D gene uncertain. The germline gives CDR1 SEHNR, CDR2 FQNEAQ (reference sequence). The CDR3 covers 15 residues. The V end was cut by 1 base, the J end by 5 bases, with 15 bases between. The CDR3 reads CASSLGLEKGHEQYF. The CDR3, as DNA: TGTGCCAGCAGCTTAGGGTTAGAGAAGGGCCACGAGCAGTACTTC.

In regard to this clone: Germline is not matched at one junction end, which may reflect a read error. This rearrangement joins TRBV15 to TRBJ1-1; D is ambiguous. Per the germline V gene, CDR1 is LNHNV and CDR2 is YYDKDF (reference sequence). This CDR3 contains 12 residues. CDR3 bases: TGTTCCACCAGCAAGTCCGGACGGGCAGCTTTCTTT. Its translation is CSTSKSGRAAFF.

On this clone: A single base separates this from a much larger clone, so it may be a read error. The chain carries TRBV14 and TRBJ1-1, with unresolved D. The CDR3 is 13 residues long. Germline CDR1 and CDR2: SGHDN and FVKESK. V was cut by 2 bases and J by 7 bases, with 11 bases left in between. CDR3 residues: CASSQSIGYEAFF. The CDR3 nucleotides are TGTGCCAGCAGCCAAAGTATAGGGTATGAAGCTTTCTTT. The complete variable domain, with remaining parts taken from reference TRBV14 and TRBJ1-1, reads EAGVTQFPSHSVIEKGQTVTLRCDPISGHDNLYWYRRVMGKEIKFLLHFVKESKQDESGMPNNRFLAERTGGTYSTLKVQPAELEDSGVYFCASSQSIGYEAFFGQGTRLTVV.

At least ten counts were recorded for this clone. The V gene is TRBV19, the J gene TRBJ2-1, with D perhaps TRBD2 (7 bases). The V gene lost 2 bases and the J gene lost 9 bases, with 23 bases spanning the gap. The CDR3 is 17 amino acids. Germline-derived CDR1 and CDR2 are LNHDA and SQIVND (reference sequence). The CDR3 nucleotides read TGTGCCAGTAGTATAAGGGGGGGACGGGGGACTATGGGTGAGCAGTTCTTC. Residues: CASSIRGGRGTMGEQFF.

This clone was observed many times. Sequence at one end of the junction differs from germline and may be a read error. The genes are TRBV2 and TRBJ2-7; D gene uncertain. This CDR3 spans 15 amino acids. Germline-derived CDR1 and CDR2 are SNHLY and FYNNEI. Here the CDR3 DNA reads TGTGCCAGCAATGAATACTTGGGGAATTACTACGAGCAGTACTTC. As protein: CASNEYLGNYYEQYF.

V usage is TRBV7-2 and J usage is TRBJ1-2, with a possible D match to TRBD1 (6 bases). V was trimmed by 4 bases and J by 10 bases, leaving 22 bases between them. Germline V gives CDR1 SGHTA, CDR2 FQGNSA. The length of the CDR3 is 15 residues. The CDR3, as DNA: TGTGCCAGCAGCTCTACAGGGAGCTGGTCGGGTGTCTACACCTTC. This gives the protein CASSSTGSWSGVYTF. Drawing the rest from reference TRBV7-2 and TRBJ1-2, the complete variable domain is GAGVSQSPSNKVTEKGKDVELRCDPISGHTALYWYRQSLGQGLEFLIYFQGNSAPDKSGLPSDRFSAERTGGSVSTLTIQRTQQEDSAVYLCASSSTGSWSGVYTFGSGTRLTVV.

Many counts were recorded for this clone. This rearrangement joins TRBV18 to TRBJ2-3, with TRBD1 as a possible D gene (6 bases). V was shortened by 1 base and J by 0 bases, with 11 bases between the two germline ends. This CDR3 has 16 residues. Germline lookup yields CDR1 KGHSH and CDR2 LQKENI. Here the CDR3 reads CASSPQTGFSTDTQYF. In DNA, the CDR3 is TGTGCCAGCTCACCACAGACAGGCTTTAGCACAGATACGCAGTATTTT.

This clone has at least ten counts. The chain is built from TRBV24-1 and TRBJ2-6; 7 nucleotides match TRBD1. J lost 4 bases, V lost 0 bases, and 2 bases had no gene match. Germline V gives CDR1 KGHDR, CDR2 SFDVKD. This CDR3 region has 16 residues. The CDR3 loop reads CATSDLTGDGANVLTF. CDR3 DNA: TGTGCCACCAGTGATTTGACAGGGGACGGGGCCAACGTCCTGACTTTC.

This clone was picked up many times. V and J are TRBV14 and TRBJ1-6, with 11 bases lining up with TRBD1. Germline CDR1 is SGHDN and CDR2 is FVKESK. V was pared by 0 bases and J by 0 bases, with 1 base of the junction left unmatched. The CDR3 is made up of 18 amino acids. The CDR3 is CASSQEGTGGSYNSPLHF. The CDR3 DNA is TGTGCCAGCAGCCAAGAGGGGACAGGGGGCTCCTATAATTCACCCCTCCACTTT.

This clone was seen at least ten times. This chain connects TRBV28 to TRBJ1-1; 8 nucleotides agree with TRBD1. The CDR3 runs 15 residues. V was pared by 5 bases and J by 1 base, with 6 bases of the junction left unmatched. Germline values: CDR1 MDHEN, CDR2 SYDVKM. CDR3 nucleotide sequence: TGTGCCAGCAGTCTAAACAGGGGGAGGAACACTGAAGCTTTCTTT. Protein product: CASSLNRGRNTEAFF.

This clone was detected ten times or more. This rearrangement joins TRBV28 to TRBJ2-7, with 7 bases aligning to TRBD1. Looked up from germline, CDR1 is MDHEN and CDR2 is SYDVKM. V was clipped by 5 bases and J by 9 bases; unmatched bases: 10. There are 13 residues in the CDR3. CDR3 coding DNA: TGTGCCAGCAGTCTAGGGGGCCCCTCACCGCAGTACTTC. Encoded protein: CASSLGGPSPQYF.

This clone has a handful of counts. A much larger clone lies one base from this, so it may be a read error. This chain uses TRBV19 with TRBJ1-1; 8 nucleotides line up with TRBD1. From germline, CDR1 is LNHDA and CDR2 SQIVND (reference sequence). V was pared by 6 bases and J by 6 bases, with 9 bases of the junction left unmatched. This CDR3 region has 14 residues. CDR3 sequence: CASREQGQVAEAFF. CDR3 coding DNA: TGTGCCAGTAGAGAGCAGGGACAGGTGGCTGAAGCTTTCTTT.

This clone has only a few counts. A much larger clone sits a single nucleotide away, making a read error possible. This chain uses TRBV9 with TRBJ2-6; no clear D gene. CDR1 and CDR2 (germline): SGDLS, YYNGEE. Trimming stripped 1 base from V and 0 bases from J, with 5 bases between. This CDR3 region has 15 residues. In DNA, the CDR3 is TGTGCCAGCAGCGTATGGGGCTCTGGGGCCAACGTCCTGACTTTC. It encodes CASSVWGSGANVLTF. The full variable domain, completed using reference TRBV9 and TRBJ2-6, is DSGVTQTPKHLITATGQRVTLRCSPRSGDLSVYWYQQSLDQGLQFLIQYYNGEERAKGNILERFSAQQFPDLHSELNLSSLELGDSALYFCASSVWGSGANVLTFGAGSRLTVL.

This clone was counted at least ten times. The CDR3 bases are TGCGCCAGCAGCTTGCGGACAGGGCTTAATGAAAAACTGTTTTTT. It is translated as CASSLRTGLNEKLFF. The V call is TRBV5-1, the J call TRBJ1-4; 8 bases match TRBD1. This CDR3 region has 15 residues. V shed 1 base and J 4 bases; nucleotides not matched to a gene: 3. Germline lookup yields CDR1 SGHRS and CDR2 YFSETQ. The full variable domain, completed using reference TRBV5-1 and TRBJ1-4, is KAGVTQTPRYLIKTRGQQVTLSCSPISGHRSVSWYQQTPGQGLQFLFEYFSETQRNKGNFPGRFSGRQFSNSRSEMNVSTLELGDSALYLCASSLRTGLNEKLFFGSGTQLSVL.

This clone was counted ten times or more. The chain links TRBV28 to TRBJ1-4, with a possible D match to TRBD1 (6 bases). Germline loops: CDR1 MDHEN, CDR2 SYDVKM. The CDR3 runs 14 residues. Trimming cost V 6 bases and J 11 bases, with 19 bases left between them. CDR3 bases: TGTGCCAGCAGCCCTACCCCCGACAGGCCGAAACTGTTTTTT. As protein: CASSPTPDRPKLFF.

This clone was seen repeatedly, ten times or more. CDR3 in amino acids: CASSYPKESGRPLYQETQYF. The DNA of the CDR3 is TGTGCCAGCAGTTACCCCAAAGAGAGCGGGCGACCCTTGTACCAAGAGACCCAGTACTTC. The chain combines TRBV6-5 with TRBJ2-5; D is possibly TRBD2 (6 bases). CDR1 is MNHEY, CDR2 SVGAGI, per germline. The ends were cut back, 2 bases at V and 0 bases at J, with 25 bases in the middle. The CDR3 consists of 20 residues.

This clone was recorded many times. The chain joins TRBV19 to TRBJ2-1; the D gene is possibly TRBD1 (6 bases). With 4 bases removed from V and 12 bases from J, the gap between germline ends came to 16 bases. Germline V gene data show CDR1 as LNHDA and CDR2 as SQIVND (reference sequence). This CDR3 comprises 13 residues. The CDR3 bases are TGTGCCAGTAGTACTTCAACACAGGGCACGCAGTTCTTC. Protein product: CASSTSTQGTQFF.